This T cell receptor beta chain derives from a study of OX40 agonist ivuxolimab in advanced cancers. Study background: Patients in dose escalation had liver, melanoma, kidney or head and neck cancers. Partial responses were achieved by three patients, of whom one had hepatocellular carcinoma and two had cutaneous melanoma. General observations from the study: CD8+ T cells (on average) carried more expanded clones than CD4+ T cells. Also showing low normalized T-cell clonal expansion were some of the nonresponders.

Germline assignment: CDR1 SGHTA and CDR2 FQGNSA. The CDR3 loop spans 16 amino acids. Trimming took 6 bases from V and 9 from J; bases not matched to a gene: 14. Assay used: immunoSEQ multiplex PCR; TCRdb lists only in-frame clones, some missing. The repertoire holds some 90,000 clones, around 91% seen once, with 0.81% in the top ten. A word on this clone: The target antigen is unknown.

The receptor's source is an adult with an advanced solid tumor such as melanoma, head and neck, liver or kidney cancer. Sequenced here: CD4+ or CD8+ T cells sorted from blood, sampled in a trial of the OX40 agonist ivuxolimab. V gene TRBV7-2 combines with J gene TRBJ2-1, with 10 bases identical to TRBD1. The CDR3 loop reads CASRSNPGQGTSEQFF. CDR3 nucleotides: TGTGCCAGCAGATCGAACCCGGGACAGGGGACCTCTGAGCAGTTCTTC.